This entry features one TCR beta chain sequence. V was shortened by 6 bases and J by 4 bases, with 9 bases between the two germline ends. The CDR3 contains 12 residues. Looked up from germline, CDR1 is MNHNY and CDR2 is SVGAGI (reference sequence). As originally analysed: Estimated nucleated cell counts came from reference gene primer amplification. TCRdb's copy holds only in-frame clones and misses some; the assay was immunoSEQ multiplex PCR. D and trimming come from the DNA, and the V and J calls and clone size come from that table. Among fewer than 250,000 clones listed, about 89% were seen once. The data were obtained in a study of blood T cell repertoires in COVID-19. Study in general: COVID-19 samples collected from the United States, Italy and Spain covered acute and convalescent phases.

The V and J genes are TRBV6-6 and TRBJ1-2, with D maybe TRBD1 (6 bases). The receptor's source is a man between 60 and 75 years old who had recovered from COVID-19. Source material: peripheral blood. CDR3 sequence: CASRAGVYGYTF. DNA for the CDR3: TGTGCCAGCAGGGCAGGGGTCTATGGCTACACCTTC.